The 24 T cell receptor beta chains listed next were all sequenced from one sample in a study of blood T cell repertoires in COVID-19. The protocol was immunoSEQ multiplex PCR, while the TCRdb copy is restricted to in-frame clones and leaves out a portion. This table holds around 250,000 clones, roughly 85% found once. Sequencing used peripheral blood. The receptors were gathered from a woman younger than 35 with acute or convalescent COVID-19.

This sequence joins TRBV13 and TRBJ1-1, with TRBD1 matching over 9 bases. In germline, CDR1 is PRHDT, CDR2 FYEKMQ (reference sequence). V was clipped by 3 bases and J by 5 bases; unmatched bases: 4. CDR3 size: 14 residues. The CDR3 here is CASSLNGQGTEAFF. CDR3 in DNA: TGTGCCAGCAGCTTGAATGGACAGGGGACTGAAGCTTTCTTT.

V is TRBV6-1 and J is TRBJ2-1, with TRBD1 matching over 9 bases. V gave up 0 bases and J gave up 7 bases; unmatched junction bases: 10. The CDR3 covers 17 residues. CDR1 and CDR2 from the germline V gene are MNHNS and SASEGT. CDR3: CASSEAGWGTGYNEQFF. CDR3 DNA sequence: TGTGCCAGCAGTGAAGCTGGATGGGGGACAGGGTATAATGAGCAGTTCTTC.

This clone has just one count. This chain connects TRBV2 to TRBJ1-2, with unresolved D. V was pared by 4 bases and J by 2 bases, with 11 bases between. The CDR3 sequence is 14 residues long. Looked up from germline, CDR1 is SNHLY and CDR2 is FYNNEI. CDR3 amino acids: CASSVGISNYGYTF. Written as DNA, the CDR3 is TGTGCCAGCAGTGTGGGCATATCAAACTATGGCTACACCTTC.

This rearrangement joins TRBV4-1 to TRBJ1-1, with TRBD1 matching 10 bases. The CDR3 has 13 amino acids. Trimming removed 4 bases from V and 9 bases from J; junction bases left unmatched: 5. Germline CDR1 is MGHRA and CDR2 is YSYEKL. CDR3 in amino acids: CASSRDRGLQAFF. The DNA for the CDR3 is TGCGCCAGCAGCCGCGACAGGGGGCTACAAGCTTTCTTT.

CDR3 sequence: CASIVSPDTQYF. CDR3 nucleotides: TGTGCCAGCATAGTGTCCCCAGATACGCAGTATTTT. The V call is TRBV2, the J call TRBJ2-3, with unresolved D. Trimming removed 7 bases from V and 4 bases from J, with 9 bases in between. This CDR3 spans 12 amino acids. The germline V gene encodes CDR1 SNHLY and CDR2 FYNNEI.

In its sample, this clone was seen once. The rearrangement uses TRBV24-1 and TRBJ2-2; 8 positions match TRBD2. Germline CDR1 and CDR2: KGHDR and SFDVKD. With 5 bases clipped from V and 3 bases from J, the junction kept 10 bases outside the gene matches. The CDR3 runs 17 residues. The chain's CDR3 is CATSAPSGGADTGELFF. CDR3 nucleotides: TGTGCCACCAGTGCCCCTTCGGGAGGGGCGGACACCGGGGAGCTGTTTTTT.

This clone has more than one count but fewer than ten. V usage is TRBV3-1 (or the pseudogene TRBV3-2) and J usage is TRBJ1-6; 7 bases line up with TRBD1. The CDR3 is made up of 18 amino acids. Germline-derived CDR1 and CDR2 are LGHDT and YNNKEL (reference sequence). V lost 0 bases to trimming and J lost 3 bases; unmatched junction nucleotides: 8. The CDR3 reads CASSQETGFWNYNSPLHF. CDR3 nucleotides: TGTGCCAGCAGCCAAGAGACAGGGTTCTGGAACTATAATTCACCCCTCCACTTT.

The gene calls are TRBV18 and TRBJ2-2; possibly TRBD2 for D (6 bases). This CDR3 comprises 15 residues. The V gene's germline CDR1 is KGHSH and CDR2 LQKENI. Trimming stripped 6 bases from V and 0 bases from J, with 11 bases between. Here the CDR3 reads CASSPGTSNTGELFF. The CDR3 DNA reads TGTGCCAGCTCTCCCGGGACTTCGAACACCGGGGAGCTGTTTTTT.

This clone was found a few times. The rearrangement joins TRBV5-1 to TRBJ2-5; D may be TRBD2 (5 bases). The CDR3 contains 17 residues. The V gene lost 2 bases and the J gene lost 1 base, with 18 bases spanning the gap. CDR1 and CDR2 from the germline V gene are SGHRS and YFSETQ. The CDR3 spells CASSFLVGGGSQETQYF. The CDR3 DNA reads as TGCGCCAGCAGCTTTCTGGTCGGCGGCGGGTCCCAAGAGACCCAGTACTTC.

The chain joins TRBV11-2 to TRBJ2-7, with TRBD2 matching 16 bases. The germline CDR1 and CDR2 sequences are SGHAT and FQNNGV. Germline trimming cut 4 bases from V and 9 bases from J; bases unmatched to any gene: 6. The CDR3 has 15 residues. CDR3 sequence reads: CASSSPGLAGGGQYF. The CDR3, as DNA: TGTGCCAGCAGCTCGCCGGGACTAGCGGGAGGGGGGCAGTACTTC. Based on the CDR3 plus reference TRBV11-2 and TRBJ2-7, the full variable domain is EAGVAQSPRYKIIEKRQSVAFWCNPISGHATLYWYQQILGQGPKLLIQFQNNGVVDDSQLPKDRFSAERLKGVDSTLKIQPAKLEDSAVYLCASSSPGLAGGGQYFGPGTRLTVT.

The chain combines TRBV21-1 with TRBJ1-2; TRBD1, the D gene given by the table, was not confirmed from the DNA. TRBV21-1 is described as a pseudogene. CDR3 length: 16 amino acids. The CDR3 sequence is CASSKVARQGRYGYTF. DNA for the CDR3: TGTGCCAGCAGCAAAGTAGCCCGGCAGGGGCGATATGGCTACACCTTC.

The chain links TRBV5-6 to TRBJ2-1; 14 nucleotides align to TRBD2. The CDR3 contains 13 residues. Germline trimming cut 5 bases from V and 15 bases from J; bases unmatched to any gene: 7. Per germline, CDR1 SGHDT and CDR2 YYEEEE. The CDR3 protein is CASSPGLAGARFF. CDR3 nucleotide sequence: TGTGCCAGCAGTCCGGGACTAGCGGGAGCCCGGTTCTTC.

V usage is TRBV7-2 and J usage is TRBJ1-1; D is unresolved. This CDR3 is 16 amino acids long. The V gene lost 1 base and the J gene lost 0 bases, with 12 bases spanning the gap. Per germline, CDR1 SGHTA and CDR2 FQGNSA. The CDR3 nucleotides are TGTGCCAGCAGCTTAGGATTAGCCAGTTTGAACACTGAAGCTTTCTTT. Its translation: CASSLGLASLNTEAFF. Drawing the rest from reference TRBV7-2 and TRBJ1-1, the complete variable domain is GAGVSQSPSNKVTEKGKDVELRCDPISGHTALYWYRQSLGQGLEFLIYFQGNSAPDKSGLPSDRFSAERTGGSVSTLTIQRTQQEDSAVYLCASSLGLASLNTEAFFGQGTRLTVV.

The V gene is TRBV5-1, the J gene TRBJ2-1; 9 bases agree with TRBD1. CDR1 is SGHRS, CDR2 YFSETQ, per germline. The CDR3 contains 15 residues. After removal of 0 bases from V and 10 bases from J, the junction contained 8 bases not matched to a gene. The CDR3 sequence is CASSLGTGASREQFF. The CDR3 DNA reads TGCGCCAGCAGCTTGGGGACAGGGGCCTCCAGGGAGCAGTTCTTC.

The V call is TRBV3-1 (or the pseudogene TRBV3-2), the J call TRBJ2-1; possible D gene TRBD2, 6 bases. The CDR3 consists of 16 residues. CDR1 LGHDT and CDR2 YNNKEL come from the germline V gene (reference sequence). V was pared by 4 bases and J by 0 bases, with 13 bases between. The CDR3 loop is CASSPLTRSSYNEQFF. CDR3 DNA sequence: TGTGCCAGCAGCCCCCTGACTAGGAGCTCCTACAATGAGCAGTTCTTC.

The chain uses TRBV6-6 and TRBJ1-4, with a possible D match to TRBD1 (5 bases). V was clipped by 5 bases and J by 3 bases, with 13 bases between them. The germline gives CDR1 MNHNY, CDR2 SVGAGI (reference sequence). The CDR3 contains 15 residues. DNA for the CDR3: TGTGCCAGCAGTCAATGGGGCTTGGCTAATGAAAAACTGTTTTTT. Translating gives CASSQWGLANEKLFF.

The chain links TRBV5-4 to TRBJ1-6; D is uncertain. With 1 base removed from V and 6 bases from J, the gap between germline ends came to 8 bases. The CDR3 consists of 14 residues. Per the germline V gene, CDR1 is SGHNT and CDR2 is YYREEE (reference sequence). This chain's CDR3 is CASSLWGVNSPLHF. The CDR3 nucleotides read TGTGCCAGCAGCTTGTGGGGAGTTAATTCACCCCTCCACTTT.

V is TRBV19 and J is TRBJ1-1; tentatively, D is TRBD1 (6 bases). The ends were cut back, 5 bases at V and 3 bases at J, with 10 bases in the middle. Germline V gene lookup returns CDR1 LNHDA and CDR2 SQIVND (reference sequence). The CDR3 has 13 amino acids. The CDR3 coding sequence is TGTGCCAGTAGTGGGGGGGGCTACACTGAAGCTTTCTTT. Translation: CASSGGGYTEAFF.

The J gene is TRBJ1-1, the V gene TRBV18; tentative D call: TRBD1 (5 bases). Germline V CDR1 and CDR2: KGHSH, LQKENI. V lost 2 bases and J 6 bases, leaving 13 bases between the germline ends. The CDR3 consists of 14 residues. CDR3 region: CASSPAGANSEAFF. In DNA form, the CDR3 reads TGTGCCAGCTCACCAGCTGGGGCTAATTCTGAAGCTTTCTTT.

The chain links TRBV30 to TRBJ2-5, with 11 positions matching TRBD1. Germline V gene data show CDR1 as GTSNPN and CDR2 as SVGIG (reference sequence). There are 14 residues in the CDR3. V was pared by 8 bases and J by 5 bases, with 10 bases of the junction left unmatched. CDR3 in DNA: TGTGCCCAAAAGAGAGGGACAGGGGGTGAGACCCAGTACTTC. Its translation: CAQKRGTGGETQYF.

This clone has a single count. This may arise from a read error, as a much more abundant clone is one base away. This sequence joins TRBV15 and TRBJ2-2, with 12 nucleotides matching TRBD1. The CDR3 is 16 amino acids. The germline CDR1 and CDR2 sequences are LNHNV and YYDKDF (reference sequence). V lost 5 bases, J lost 9 bases, and 10 bases stayed unmatched. CDR3 sequence: CATSRGTGGKTRELFF. CDR3 DNA sequence: TGTGCCACCAGCCGCGGGACAGGGGGCAAGACCAGGGAGCTGTTTTTT.

The chain combines TRBV30 with TRBJ2-6, with no clear D. The CDR3 extends over 14 amino acids. CDR1 GTSNPN and CDR2 SVGIG come from the germline V gene (reference sequence). The ends were cut back, 2 bases at V and 0 bases at J, with 5 bases in the middle. As DNA, the CDR3 is TGTGCCTGGAGTCGCGCCTCTGGGGCCAACGTCCTGACTTTC. Protein product: CAWSRASGANVLTF.

The chain uses TRBV30 and TRBJ1-4; perhaps TRBD1 as D (6 bases). Germline CDR1 GTSNPN, CDR2 SVGIG (reference sequence). V lost 0 bases, J lost 8 bases, and 13 bases lay in between. The CDR3 is made up of 14 amino acids. The CDR3 coding sequence is TGTGCCTGGAGTGTACTAGGGGGATGGGAAAAACTGTTTTTT. It yields the protein CAWSVLGGWEKLFF.

This clone appeared once. The chain links TRBV11-2 to TRBJ2-7, with 10 bases aligning to TRBD1. CDR1 and CDR2 from the germline V gene are SGHAT and FQNNGV. The CDR3 is 15 amino acids. V lost 4 bases to trimming and J lost 4 bases; unmatched junction nucleotides: 7. This CDR3 is CASSSPGQGTYEQYF. The CDR3 DNA reads as TGTGCCAGCAGCTCGCCGGGACAGGGGACATACGAGCAGTACTTC.